The 7 T cell receptor beta chains below were found in one sample sequenced in a study of shared clonotypes between healthy human individuals (TCRdb year 2020). Receptor amplification or capture employed the immunoSEQ multiplex PCR assay. The table comes from immuneACCESS by way of TCRdb, which keeps in-frame sequences with V and J called. Part of the clones is missing from these tables; in studies checked, under half for an unresolved V gene and the rest for unknown reasons. Here the sample has about 2.3 million clones; 85% to 95% occur a single time. Roughly 0.34% of the sample is taken by the ten largest. Sequencing was performed on naive CD4+ T cells from PBMCs. This sample's cell subset or site label indicates: CD45RA+ positively selected. These receptor sequences come from a young man in good health. Some clones in this sample may be carry-over from other donors' samples.

V and J are TRBV10-2 and TRBJ1-5; no definite D call. This CDR3 is built from 14 residues. V was pared by 10 bases and J by 0 bases, with 13 bases between. Germline assignment: CDR1 WSHSY and CDR2 SAAADI. The CDR3 sequence: CATWQGNSNQPQHF. CDR3 coding DNA: TGCGCCACCTGGCAAGGCAATAGCAATCAGCCCCAGCATTTT.

The V call is TRBV10-3, the J call TRBJ1-2, with 10 positions matching TRBD1. CDR3 length: 14 amino acids. Germline assignment: CDR1 ENHRY and CDR2 SYGVKD. Trimming removed 6 bases from V and 2 bases from J; junction bases left unmatched: 3. CDR3 nucleotides: TGTGCCATCAGGGGGACAGGGGAGAACTATGGCTACACCTTC. It translates to CAIRGTGENYGYTF.

This clone appeared a single time. Other DNA sequences of this sample code for an identical CDR3. The chain employs TRBV29-1 and TRBJ1-4; D gene unclear. The CDR3 length is 12 residues. Germline V lookup: CDR1 SQVTM, CDR2 ANQGSEA. Deletions cut 6 bases from V and 5 bases from J, with 10 bases between. As DNA, the CDR3 is TGCAGCGTCGTTAGTGGGAATGAAAAACTGTTTTTT. Translated, it gives CSVVSGNEKLFF.

The rearrangement uses TRBV29-1 and TRBJ2-1, with D tentatively TRBD1 (6 bases). The CDR3 runs to 14 residues. From germline, CDR1 is SQVTM and CDR2 ANQGSEA. The V end was cut by 3 bases, the J end by 4 bases, with 13 bases between. CDR3: CSVDQGFSYNEQFF. The CDR3 DNA sequence: TGCAGCGTTGACCAGGGGTTTTCGTACAATGAGCAGTTCTTC.

V and J are TRBV28 and TRBJ2-7; the match to TRBD2 covers 13 bases. Germline V gene lookup returns CDR1 MDHEN and CDR2 SYDVKM. V was pared by 6 bases and J by 3 bases, with 8 bases of the junction left unmatched. The CDR3 spans 16 residues. The CDR3 here is CASSVAGTSGIYEQYF. CDR3 coding DNA: TGTGCCAGCAGCGTTGCCGGGACTAGCGGGATCTACGAGCAGTACTTC.

Turning to this clone: The same CDR3 also results from other DNA sequences found in this sample. The chain employs TRBV9 and TRBJ2-1, with D possibly being TRBD2 (5 bases). The CDR3 is 16 residues long. Germline CDR1 and CDR2: SGDLS and YYNGEE. V was cut by 2 bases and J by 1 base, with 13 bases left in between. CDR3 sequence reads: CASSVLGGPSYNEQFF. The CDR3, as DNA: TGTGCCAGCAGCGTCCTTGGCGGGCCGTCCTACAATGAGCAGTTCTTC.

The chain employs TRBV28 and TRBJ2-7; TRBD2 matches 12 bases. Germline values: CDR1 MDHEN, CDR2 SYDVKM. The length of the CDR3 is 14 residues. Unmatched junction bases numbered 6, after V lost 8 bases and J lost 4 bases. The CDR3 is CASLTTSGGYEQYF. In nucleotides, the CDR3 is TGTGCCAGCCTAACGACTAGCGGGGGTTACGAGCAGTACTTC.